Presented here are 11 T cell receptor beta chains from one specimen sequenced in a study of beta chain features in type 1 diabetes. Reverse transcribing all isolated RNA meant expressed TCRB transcripts were sequenced. Clones were read by immunoSEQ multiplex PCR, and TCRdb kept only the in-frame ones, dropping some. The sample records roughly 260,000 clones, 11% being singletons. Regarding the study as a whole: When Type 1 diabetes patients were examined, their TCRB CDR3s proved moderately but significantly shorter in all four CD4+ subsets.

No antigen is known for these receptors. The sequencing input was naive CD4+ T cells from blood. Source of these receptors: a man aged 25 to 45 with type 1 diabetes.

V gene TRBV28 combines with J gene TRBJ2-7; the D gene is possibly TRBD2 (6 bases). V shed 7 bases and J shed 0 bases, with 16 bases lying between them. Germline lookup yields CDR1 MDHEN and CDR2 SYDVKM. This CDR3 is 15 amino acids long. In DNA form, the CDR3 reads TGTGCCAGCACCGAATTGGGGGAGGCCTCCTACGAGCAGTACTTC. This gives the protein CASTELGEASYEQYF.

This clone was seen only a few times. The chain has TRBV7-9 and TRBJ1-1; 8 bases agree with TRBD1. This CDR3 region has 13 residues. V was pared by 5 bases and J by 4 bases, with 3 bases of the junction left unmatched. Germline CDR1 is SEHNR and CDR2 is FQNEAQ (reference sequence). CDR3 coding DNA: TGTGCCAGCAGCCTAGGACAGGGCACTGAAGCTTTCTTT. It codes for CASSLGQGTEAFF.

The chain is built from TRBV7-2 and TRBJ2-1; 7 bases are shared with TRBD1. V was pared by 3 bases and J by 6 bases, with 14 bases of the junction left unmatched. The CDR3 consists of 17 residues. Germline loops: CDR1 SGHTA, CDR2 FQGNSA. CDR3 bases: TGTGCCAGCAGCTTTAGGCCCCCTGGTAGGGGGCCCAATGAGCAGTTCTTC. Encoded protein: CASSFRPPGRGPNEQFF.

The CDR3 loop is CASSSVRGTHEQYF. DNA for the CDR3: TGTGCCAGCAGTTCCGTCAGGGGGACCCACGAGCAGTACTTC. The chain has TRBV28 and TRBJ2-7; 7 nucleotides line up with TRBD1. The CDR3 totals 14 residues. CDR1 and CDR2 from the germline V gene are MDHEN and SYDVKM. Unmatched junction bases numbered 8, after V lost 4 bases and J lost 5 bases.

In the case of this clone: The sample holds other DNA sequences that translate to the same CDR3. CDR3 DNA sequence: TGTGCCAGCAGCTCCTTCACCGGGGAGCTGTTTTTT. This gives the protein CASSSFTGELFF. V is TRBV7-2 and J is TRBJ2-2; D call uncertain. V shed 4 bases and J shed 4 bases, with 4 bases lying between them. Germline assignment: CDR1 SGHTA and CDR2 FQGNSA. The CDR3 consists of 12 residues.

The chain couples TRBV6-6 to TRBJ2-5; the D gene is possibly TRBD1 (5 bases). Germline CDR1 and CDR2: MNHNY and SVGAGI (reference sequence). V was pared by 3 bases and J by 4 bases, with 12 bases between. This CDR3 is 14 amino acids long. The CDR3 region is CASSYPSGSETQYF. Here the CDR3 DNA reads TGTGCCAGCAGTTATCCCTCAGGGTCAGAGACCCAGTACTTC.

This clone showed up just a few times. V gene TRBV18 combines with J gene TRBJ1-1; maybe TRBD1 (6 bases). The CDR3 length is 16 residues. CDR1 KGHSH and CDR2 LQKENI come from the germline V gene. V gave up 3 bases and J gave up 0 bases, with 14 bases separating them. CDR3 DNA sequence: TGTGCCAGCTCACCGGGACGGGGGGCTTTGAACACTGAAGCTTTCTTT. It codes for CASSPGRGALNTEAFF.

This clone was counted between two and nine times. Other DNA sequences in the sample encode the same CDR3. The chain uses TRBV7-2 and TRBJ2-5; 13 bases are a match to TRBD2. The CDR3 is 15 residues long. Germline V gives CDR1 SGHTA, CDR2 FQGNSA. V shed 5 bases, J shed 2 bases, and the junction held 2 bases outside the gene matches. CDR3 coding DNA: TGTGCCAGCAGCCAGGGACTAGCGGGGCAAGAGACCCAGTACTTC. Protein: CASSQGLAGQETQYF.

This clone was counted a few times. The chain couples TRBV18 to TRBJ2-1, with D unresolved. CDR1 and CDR2 (germline): KGHSH, LQKENI. The CDR3 spans 15 residues. Trimming cost V 3 bases and J 4 bases, with 13 bases left between them. The CDR3 DNA follows: TGTGCCAGCTCACCCATTCAGGCAGCATACAATGAGCAGTTCTTC. It codes for CASSPIQAAYNEQFF.

This clone was seen more than once but under ten times. The genes are TRBV6-5 and TRBJ1-5; D uncertain. CDR1 is MNHEY and CDR2 is SVGAGI in the germline V gene. Trimming cost V 5 bases and J 10 bases, with 12 bases left between them. CDR3 length: 12 amino acids. CDR3 nucleotide sequence: TGTGCCAGCAGTAACGGGTTGATTCCCCAGCATTTT. Translated, it gives CASSNGLIPQHF.

The rearrangement links TRBV29-1 to TRBJ1-2; TRBD1 might be the D (5 bases). CDR1 and CDR2 from the germline V gene are SQVTM and ANQGSEA. CDR3 length: 13 amino acids. Trimming stripped 6 bases from V and 3 bases from J, with 14 bases between. CDR3 region: CSVAIRVDYGYTF. CDR3 in DNA: TGCAGCGTCGCTATCAGGGTCGACTATGGCTACACCTTC.